The clone carrying this T cell receptor beta chain came up many times. The sample originates from a study of T-cell memory formation after mild COVID-19. Background on the study: Among the donors, TCR clusters were largely specific to each donor.

5'RACE primed at constant segments yielded TCR alpha and TCR beta cDNA libraries bearing sample barcodes and UMIs. MiXCR, applied by TCRdb to the 5' RACE reads, yields one record per CDR3 protein. The sample records around 300,000 distinct CDR3 sequences, around 15% being singletons. Trimming removed 1 base from V and 0 bases from J; junction bases left unmatched: 0. The CDR3 covers 15 residues. Germline V gene sequence: CDR1 SGHTA, CDR2 FQGTGA. The rearrangement uses TRBV7-3 and TRBJ2-1, with TRBD1 matching 7 bases. The sequencing input was PBMCs or a T cell subset sorted from them (not recorded which). The origin of this receptor is a man aged 18 to 29 who had mild COVID-19 (a few samples of this study predate the infection). Cell type and time point are not known. CDR3 sequence: CASSLNRGSYNEQFF. CDR3 nucleotides: TGTGCCAGCAGCTTAAACAGGGGCTCCTACAATGAGCAGTTCTTC.